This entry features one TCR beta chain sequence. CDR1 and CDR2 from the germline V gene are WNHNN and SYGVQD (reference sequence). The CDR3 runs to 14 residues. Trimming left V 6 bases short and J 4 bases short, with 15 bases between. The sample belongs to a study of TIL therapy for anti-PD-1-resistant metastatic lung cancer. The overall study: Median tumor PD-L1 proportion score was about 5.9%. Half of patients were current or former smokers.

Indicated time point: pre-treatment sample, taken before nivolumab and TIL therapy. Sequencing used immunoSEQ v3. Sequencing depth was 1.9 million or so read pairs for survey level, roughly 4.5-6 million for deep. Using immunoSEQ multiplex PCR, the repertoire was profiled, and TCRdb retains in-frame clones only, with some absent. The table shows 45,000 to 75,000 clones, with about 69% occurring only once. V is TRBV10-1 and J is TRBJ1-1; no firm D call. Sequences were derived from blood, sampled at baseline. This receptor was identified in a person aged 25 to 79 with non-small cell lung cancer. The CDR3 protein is CASRAGSSSTEAFF. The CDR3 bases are TGCGCCAGCAGGGCCGGATCGAGTTCCACTGAAGCTTTCTTT.